The T cell receptor (beta chain) described here comes from a study of blood T cell repertoires in COVID-19 (dated by TCRdb to 2018 to 2020). As for the study more broadly: Samples covering the acute and convalescent phases of COVID-19 were provided by collaborators in the United States, Italy and Spain. The prospective study material was composed of cDNA or gDNA derived from T cells, B-cell-depleted T cells, or PBMCs. Subjects who had been exposed to COVID-19, were actively infected with it, or had recovered from it provided the deeply sampled blood TCRbeta repertoires that made up the dataset. The repertoires were released in a freely available public database intended as a resource for research on the immune response to SARS-CoV-2. The samples were drawn from the first 160 participants of the ongoing ImmuneRACE study and from more than 1,000 subjects provided by 6 global collaborators. Sample metadata almost always included a de-identified subject ID, COVID-19 status, age in years and sex. HLA class I and class II types, where available, came from metadata supplied by the sample provider rather than from assay-based typing. Paper-wide results and their limitations: How much clinical and demographic metadata was included differed by source and by participant, and the metadata was provided uncurated.

The trim is 0 bases for V and 7 bases for J, with a gap of 6 bases between the germline ends. The CDR3 contains 13 residues, cysteine and phenylalanine counted. The read is trimmed to its CDR3 DNA, 39 bases read in frame from base 1. CDR1 and CDR2, looked up from the germline V gene, are LGHNA and YSLEER. About this clone: There is no known antigen for this receptor. Within one base of it there is no much larger clone, and no base qualities were kept.

The immunoSEQ Assay, a bias-controlled multiplex PCR, was used to amplify TCRbeta CDR3 regions from genomic DNA. In the authors' own workflow: Within the assay, amplification of reference gene primers was used to estimate how many nucleated cells each sample contained. Sequence reads were collapsed and filtered to measure the absolute abundance of every unique TCRbeta CDR3 rearrangement. Productive Simpson clonality was computed per sample as the square root of Simpson's diversity index over productive rearrangements. TCRdb mirrors the immuneACCESS table, restricted to in-frame sequences. Some clones are absent from its copies; in checked studies, under half trace to an unresolved V gene, and the reason for the others is unknown. Clone size and V and J calls were adopted from that table, with D and trimming inferred from the DNA. The sample yields fewer than 250,000 clones; about 85% were counted once. The ten largest clones add up to approximately 11% of the sample.

Participants in the prospective study were enrolled through a virtual design, were aged about 18 to 90 years, and lived in approximately 24 United States geographic areas. In the prospective study, cohorts were assigned on the basis of participant-reported clinical history obtained from a screening survey and a study questionnaire. ImmuneRACE Cohort 3 recovered participants were defined by two consecutive negative NP/OP PCR tests, healthcare professional clearance, or symptom resolution. Mobile phlebotomists in the prospective study collected whole blood, serum and a nasopharyngeal or oropharyngeal swab from every participant. Additional blood draws and questionnaires over an approximately two-month period could optionally be provided by prospective study participants. Blood samples from the prospective study were shipped frozen or at room temperature prior to DNA extraction.

This TCR was sampled from a young man who had recovered from COVID-19. The sample was PBMCs or T cells enriched from blood (not recorded which). The chain uses TRBV4-3 and TRBJ2-2, with the D segment identity uncertain. This receptor carries the CDR3 CASSQDPGGELFF. Here is the DNA: TGCGCCAGCAGCCAAGATCCGGGCGGGGAGCTGTTTTTT.